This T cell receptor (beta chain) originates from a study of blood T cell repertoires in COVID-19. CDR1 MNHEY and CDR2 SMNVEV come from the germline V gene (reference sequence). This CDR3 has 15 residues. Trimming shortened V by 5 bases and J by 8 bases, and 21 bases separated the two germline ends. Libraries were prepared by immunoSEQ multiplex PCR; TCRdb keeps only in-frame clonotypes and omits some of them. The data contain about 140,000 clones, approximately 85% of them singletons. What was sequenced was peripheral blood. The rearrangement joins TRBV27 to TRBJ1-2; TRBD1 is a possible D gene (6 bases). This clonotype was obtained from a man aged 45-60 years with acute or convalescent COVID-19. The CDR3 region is CASSPITGSLGGYTF. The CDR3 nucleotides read TGTGCCAGCAGTCCCATAACAGGGTCCTTGGGGGGCTACACCTTC.